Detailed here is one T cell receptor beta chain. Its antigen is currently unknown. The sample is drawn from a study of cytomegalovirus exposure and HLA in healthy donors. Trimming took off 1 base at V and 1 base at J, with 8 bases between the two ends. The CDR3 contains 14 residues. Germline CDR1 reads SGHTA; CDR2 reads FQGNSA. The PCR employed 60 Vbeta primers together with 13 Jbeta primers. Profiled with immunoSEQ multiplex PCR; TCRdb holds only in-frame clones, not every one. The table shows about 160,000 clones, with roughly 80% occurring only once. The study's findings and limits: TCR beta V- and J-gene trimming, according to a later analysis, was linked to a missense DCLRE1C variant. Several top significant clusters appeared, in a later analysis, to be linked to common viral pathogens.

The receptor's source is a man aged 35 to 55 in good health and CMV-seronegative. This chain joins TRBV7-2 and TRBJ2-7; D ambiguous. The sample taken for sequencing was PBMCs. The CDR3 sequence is CASSLESGSYEQYF. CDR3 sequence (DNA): TGTGCCAGCAGCTTAGAATCGGGTTCCTACGAGCAGTACTTC.